The rows below give T cell receptor beta chains drawn from one sample of a study of monozygotic twins with cystic fibrosis. Assay: immunoSEQ multiplex PCR; the TCRdb copy retains only in-frame clones and omits some. Here the sample spans 22,000 or so clones, around nine tenths being singletons. The sequenced sample was blood. These receptors were obtained from a woman in her thirties with cystic fibrosis. The CDR3 runs from the conserved cysteine through the conserved F or W. D genes are given only for firm matches. Clone size is not always given. Where it is, it says once, few, many or a class for expanded clones.

j_call v_call clone_size d_call cdr3_nt cdr3_aa
TRBJ2-7 TRBV11-2 . . TGTGTCTCGAGAAAGGGGGGGGTCTACGAGCAGTACTTC CVSRKGGVYEQYF
TRBJ1-1 TRBV5-1 . . TGCGCCAGCAGCTTGGTAACAGTCACCCGAGAAGCTTTCTTT CASSLVTVTREAFF
TRBJ1-3 TRBV28 . . TGTGCCAGCAGTTTATTGCCCGGTGGCAGCGGAAACACCATATATTTT CASSLLPGGSGNTIYF
TRBJ1-4 TRBV19 . . TGTGCCAGTACCAAGGGGGTTGCTAATGAAAAACTGTTTTTT CASTKGVANEKLFF
TRBJ1-2 TRBV6-5 few . TGTGCCAGCAGTTACCAGGCAGGGGACCATGGCTACACCTTC CASSYQAGDHGYTF
TRBJ2-5 TRBV15 . TRBD1 TGTGCCACCTCCGGGACAGAAGAGACCCAGTACTTC CATSGTEETQYF
TRBJ1-5 TRBV28 . TRBD1 TGTGCCAGCAGCCAGGGGGGCAGCCCCCTTGGGCCCCAGCATTTT CASSQGGSPLGPQHF
TRBJ2-3 TRBV7-6 . . TGTGCCAGCAGCTCCCTTACCCCGGGAGATACGCAGTATTTT CASSSLTPGDTQYF
TRBJ2-5 TRBV6-5 . . TGTGCCAGCAGTTACGCTCGACCCGAACGGGAGACCCAGTACTTC CASSYARPERETQYF
TRBJ2-2 TRBV9 . . TGTGCCAGCAGCCCCCCGGTGACCGGGGAGCTGTTTTTT CASSPPVTGELFF
TRBJ2-7 TRBV15 . . TGTGCCACCAGCAGGGGGGTCACCTACGAGCAGTACTTC CATSRGVTYEQYF
TRBJ2-2 TRBV2 . TRBD2 TGTGCCAGCAGGACACTAGCGGGGGACTTTAACACCGGGGAGCTGTTTTTT CASRTLAGDFNTGELFF
TRBJ2-2 TRBV5-4 . . TGTGCCAGCAGCTTAGGTCCCGGGGAGCTGTTTTTT CASSLGPGELFF
TRBJ1-6 TRBV14 . . TGTGCCAGCAGCCAAGGGGGGGCACCTCGACACAGTTCACCCCTCCACTTT CASSQGGAPRHSSPLHF
TRBJ2-7 TRBV4-1 . . TGCGCCAGCAGCCGGGATGCGTGGGACTCCTCCTACGAGCAGTACTTC CASSRDAWDSSYEQYF
TRBJ1-6 TRBV6-1 . . TGTGCCAGCAGTGAACATACAGGGCCATCGGATTCACCCCTCCACTTT CASSEHTGPSDSPLHF
TRBJ2-5 TRBV7-9 . TRBD1 TGTGCCAGCAGCTTAGACAGGGGGCGCGGGGAGACCCAGTACTTC CASSLDRGRGETQYF
TRBJ2-7 TRBV15 . TRBD1 TGTGCCACCACCCCCGGGACAGGCCACTACGAGCAGTACTTC CATTPGTGHYEQYF
TRBJ2-7 TRBV6-4 . . TGTGCCAGCAGTGGCCCCCGGTGGGAGACCGGGACCACTAGCTCCTACGAGCAGTACTTC CASSGPRWETGTTSSYEQYF
TRBJ2-5 TRBV7-8 . . TGTGCCAGCAGCGTGCGAGCCGAGACCCAGTACTTC CASSVRAETQYF
TRBJ2-2 TRBV28 . . TGTGCCAGCACAGGGTGGGGTAATGCGAACACCGGGGAGCTGTTTTTT CASTGWGNANTGELFF
TRBJ1-2 TRBV9 . TRBD1 TGTGCCAGCAGCCCCCGGACAGGCGCAAACTATGGCTACACCTTC CASSPRTGANYGYTF
TRBJ2-3 TRBV5-1 . TRBD2 TGCGCCAGCAGCTTGGTTAGCGGGGCCAGCACAGATACGCAGTATTTT CASSLVSGASTDTQYF
TRBJ2-7 TRBV21-1 . . TGTGCCAGCAGCAAAGAAAAGTCGGAGCGGGGCTCCTACGAGCAGTACTTC CASSKEKSERGSYEQYF
TRBJ1-5 TRBV7-4 . . TGTGCCAGCAGCTTAGTAGGGCACTGCAATCAGCCCCAGCATTTT CASSLVGHCNQPQHF
TRBJ1-4 TRBV7-2 . TRBD1 TGTGCCAGCAGCTTCGTAGGACAGGGGGAAAAACTGTTTTTT CASSFVGQGEKLFF
TRBJ2-3 TRBV15 . TRBD2 TGTGCCACCAGCAGAGACGTACTAGCGGTGAGCACAGATACGCAGTATTTT CATSRDVLAVSTDTQYF
TRBJ1-1 TRBV18 . TRBD1 TGTGCCAGCTCCCCTCTACAGGGGGCCCTACGTACTGAAGCTTTCTTT CASSPLQGALRTEAFF
TRBJ1-3 TRBV6-1 . . TGTGCCAGCAGTGAAGCGACAACCCTCCAGGGTGTAGGAAACACCATATATTTT CASSEATTLQGVGNTIYF
TRBJ2-3 TRBV4-1 once . TGCGCCAGCAGCCAAGAGAGCTATATCACAGATACGCAGTATTTT CASSQESYITDTQYF
TRBJ1-1 TRBV5-1 . . TGCGCCAGCAGCTTGGATACGGGACACCTGAACACTGAAGCTTTCTTT CASSLDTGHLNTEAFF
TRBJ1-6 TRBV11-3 . . TGTGCCAGCAGCTTATTACCCAATTCACCCCTCCACTTT CASSLLPNSPLHF
TRBJ2-1 TRBV5-8 . . TGTGCCAGCAGCTTCCGGGACAATTCTGTCTATGAGCAGTTCTTC CASSFRDNSVYEQFF
TRBJ2-7 TRBV27 . TRBD1 TGTGCCAGCAGTCGACCCCCCCGACAGGGGGCATCCTACGAGCAGTACTTC CASSRPPRQGASYEQYF
TRBJ1-4 TRBV5-1 . . TGCGCCAGCAGCTTAGGACAGCCCGCAACTAATGAAAAACTGTTTTTT CASSLGQPATNEKLFF
TRBJ1-1 TRBV18 . . TGTGCCAGCTCACCTCAGCAGAACACTGAAGCTTTCTTT CASSPQQNTEAFF
TRBJ2-2 TRBV6-1 . . TGTGCCAGCAGTGAAATTCGCTACACCGGGGAGCTGTTTTTT CASSEIRYTGELFF
TRBJ1-5 TRBV5-1 . TRBD1 TGCGCCAGCAGGCGACAGGGGGACGAGCCCCAGCATTTT CASRRQGDEPQHF
TRBJ1-2 TRBV5-4 . . TGTGCCAGCAGCCCCCTCGGAGGAGATGGCTACACCTTC CASSPLGGDGYTF
TRBJ1-2 TRBV21-1 . . TGTGCCAGCATCTCCGGGACAGACCTTATTAATGATGGCTACACCTTC CASISGTDLINDGYTF